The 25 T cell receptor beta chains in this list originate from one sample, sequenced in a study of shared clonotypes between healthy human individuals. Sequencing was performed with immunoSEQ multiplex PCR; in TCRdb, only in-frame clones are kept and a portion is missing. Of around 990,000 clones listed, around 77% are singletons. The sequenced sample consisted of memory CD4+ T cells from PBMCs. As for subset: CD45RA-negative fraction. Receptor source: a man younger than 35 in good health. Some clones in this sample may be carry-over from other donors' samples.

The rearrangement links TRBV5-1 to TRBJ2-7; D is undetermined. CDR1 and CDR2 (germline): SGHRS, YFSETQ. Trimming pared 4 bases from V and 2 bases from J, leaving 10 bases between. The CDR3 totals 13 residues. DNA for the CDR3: TGCGCCAGCAGCCCACAATTGCCCTACGAGCAGTACTTC. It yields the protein CASSPQLPYEQYF. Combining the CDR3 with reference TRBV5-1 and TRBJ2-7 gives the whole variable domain KAGVTQTPRYLIKTRGQQVTLSCSPISGHRSVSWYQQTPGQGLQFLFEYFSETQRNKGNFPGRFSGRQFSNSRSEMNVSTLELGDSALYLCASSPQLPYEQYFGPGTRLTVT.

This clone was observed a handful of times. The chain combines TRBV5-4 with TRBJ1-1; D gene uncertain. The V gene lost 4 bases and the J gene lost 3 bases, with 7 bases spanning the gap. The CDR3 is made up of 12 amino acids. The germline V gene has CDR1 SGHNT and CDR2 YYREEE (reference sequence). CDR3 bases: TGTGCCAGCAGCGCTACCCACACTGAAGCTTTCTTT. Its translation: CASSATHTEAFF.

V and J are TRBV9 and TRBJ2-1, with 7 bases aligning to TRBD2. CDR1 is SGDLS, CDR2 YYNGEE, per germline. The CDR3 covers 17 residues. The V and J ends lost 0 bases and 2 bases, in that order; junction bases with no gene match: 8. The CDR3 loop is CASSVGVAGGAYNEQFF. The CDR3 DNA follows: TGTGCCAGCAGCGTAGGGGTAGCGGGTGGAGCCTACAATGAGCAGTTCTTC.

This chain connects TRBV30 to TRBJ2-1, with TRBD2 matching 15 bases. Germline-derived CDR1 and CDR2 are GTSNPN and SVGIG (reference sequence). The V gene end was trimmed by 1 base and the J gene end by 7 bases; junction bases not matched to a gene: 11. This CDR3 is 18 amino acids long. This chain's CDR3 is CAWSAPRTSGRAGNEQFF. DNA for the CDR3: TGTGCCTGGAGTGCCCCTCGGACTAGCGGGAGGGCCGGGAATGAGCAGTTCTTC.

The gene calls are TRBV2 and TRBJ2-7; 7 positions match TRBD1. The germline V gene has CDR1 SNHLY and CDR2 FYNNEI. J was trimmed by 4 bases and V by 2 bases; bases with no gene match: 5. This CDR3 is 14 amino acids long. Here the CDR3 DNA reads TGTGCCAGCAGTGAAAACAGGGGCTCTTACGAGCAGTACTTC. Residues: CASSENRGSYEQYF.

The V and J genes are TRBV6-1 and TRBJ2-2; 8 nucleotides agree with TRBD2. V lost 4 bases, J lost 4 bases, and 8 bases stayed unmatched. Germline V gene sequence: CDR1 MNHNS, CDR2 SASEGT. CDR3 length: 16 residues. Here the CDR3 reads CASSVLSGGFTGELFF. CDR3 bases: TGTGCCAGCAGTGTTTTATCGGGAGGGTTCACCGGGGAGCTGTTTTTT.

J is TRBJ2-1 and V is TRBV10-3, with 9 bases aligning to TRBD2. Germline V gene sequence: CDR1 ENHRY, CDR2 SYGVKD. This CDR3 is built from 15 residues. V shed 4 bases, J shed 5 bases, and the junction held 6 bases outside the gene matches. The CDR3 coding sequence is TGTGCCATCAGTGGGGAGGCTAGCGGGGACAATGAGCAGTTCTTC. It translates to CAISGEASGDNEQFF.

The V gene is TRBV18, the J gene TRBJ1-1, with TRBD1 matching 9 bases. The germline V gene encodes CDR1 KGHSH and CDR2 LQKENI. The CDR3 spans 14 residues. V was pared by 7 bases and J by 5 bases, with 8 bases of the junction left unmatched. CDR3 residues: CASFPGQGRTEAFF. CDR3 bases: TGTGCCAGCTTCCCCGGACAGGGGAGGACTGAAGCTTTCTTT.

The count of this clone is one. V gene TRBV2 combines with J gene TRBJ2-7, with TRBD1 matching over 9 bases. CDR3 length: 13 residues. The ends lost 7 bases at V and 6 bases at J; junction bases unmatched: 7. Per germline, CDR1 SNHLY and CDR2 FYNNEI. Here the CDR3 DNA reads TGTGCCAGCAAAGGACAGGGGTGGGCCGAGCAGTACTTC. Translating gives CASKGQGWAEQYF.

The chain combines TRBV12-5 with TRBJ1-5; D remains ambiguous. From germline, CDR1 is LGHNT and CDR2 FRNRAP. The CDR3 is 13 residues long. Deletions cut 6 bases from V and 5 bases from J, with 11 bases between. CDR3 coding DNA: TGTGCTAGTGGCCAAGAGACTGATCAGCCCCAGCATTTT. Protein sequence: CASGQETDQPQHF.

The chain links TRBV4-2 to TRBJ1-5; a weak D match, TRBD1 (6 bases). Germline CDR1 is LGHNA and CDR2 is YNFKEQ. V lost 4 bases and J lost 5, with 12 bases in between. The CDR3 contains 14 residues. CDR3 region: CASSPVGGHQPQHF. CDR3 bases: TGTGCCAGCAGCCCGGTCGGGGGCCATCAGCCCCAGCATTTT.

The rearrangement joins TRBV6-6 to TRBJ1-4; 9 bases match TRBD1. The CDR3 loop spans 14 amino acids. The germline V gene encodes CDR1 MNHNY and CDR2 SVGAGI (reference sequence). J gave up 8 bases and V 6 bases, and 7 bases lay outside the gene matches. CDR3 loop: CASSGGQGTEKLFF. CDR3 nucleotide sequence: TGTGCCAGCAGCGGGGGACAGGGTACGGAAAAACTGTTTTTT.

CDR3 amino acids: CATTLGGTTGKNIQYF. CDR3 nucleotide sequence: TGTGCCACTACTTTGGGGGGTACGACCGGCAAAAACATTCAGTACTTC. The chain uses TRBV19 and TRBJ2-4; D may be TRBD2 (6 bases). V dropped 10 bases and J dropped 3 bases, with 22 bases sitting between them. The CDR3 spans 16 residues. The germline gives CDR1 LNHDA, CDR2 SQIVND (reference sequence).

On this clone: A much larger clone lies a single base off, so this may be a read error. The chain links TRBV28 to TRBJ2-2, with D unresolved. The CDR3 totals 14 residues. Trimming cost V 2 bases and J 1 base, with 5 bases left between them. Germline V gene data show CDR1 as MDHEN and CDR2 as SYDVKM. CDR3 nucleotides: TGTGCCAGCAGTTTAGGGGTGAACACCGGGGAGCTGTTTTTT. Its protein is CASSLGVNTGELFF.

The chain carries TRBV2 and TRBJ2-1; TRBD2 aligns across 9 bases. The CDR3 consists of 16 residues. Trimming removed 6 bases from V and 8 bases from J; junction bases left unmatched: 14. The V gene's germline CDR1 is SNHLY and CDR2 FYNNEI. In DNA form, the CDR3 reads TGTGCCAGCAGAGCCGCCTGGAGCGGGAGGATCGATGAGCAGTTCTTC. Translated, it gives CASRAAWSGRIDEQFF.

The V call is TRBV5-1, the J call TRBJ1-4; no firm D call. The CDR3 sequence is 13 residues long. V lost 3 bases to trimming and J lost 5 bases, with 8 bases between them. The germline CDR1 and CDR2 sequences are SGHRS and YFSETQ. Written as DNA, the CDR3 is TGCGCCAGCAGCTACGGTACCAATGAAAAACTGTTTTTT. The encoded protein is CASSYGTNEKLFF.

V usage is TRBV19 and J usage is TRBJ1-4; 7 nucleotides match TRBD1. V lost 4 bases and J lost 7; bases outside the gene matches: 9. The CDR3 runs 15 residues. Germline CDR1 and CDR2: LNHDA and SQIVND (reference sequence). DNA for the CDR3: TGTGCCAGTAGTACAGGACAGGCAGTGAGTGAAAAACTGTTTTTT. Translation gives CASSTGQAVSEKLFF.

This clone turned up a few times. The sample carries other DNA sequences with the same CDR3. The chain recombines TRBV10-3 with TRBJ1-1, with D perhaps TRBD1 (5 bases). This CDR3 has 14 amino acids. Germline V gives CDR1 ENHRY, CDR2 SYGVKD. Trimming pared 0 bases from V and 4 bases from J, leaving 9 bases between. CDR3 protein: CAISESTGGTEAFF. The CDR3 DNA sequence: TGTGCCATCAGTGAGTCGACCGGGGGCACTGAAGCTTTCTTT.

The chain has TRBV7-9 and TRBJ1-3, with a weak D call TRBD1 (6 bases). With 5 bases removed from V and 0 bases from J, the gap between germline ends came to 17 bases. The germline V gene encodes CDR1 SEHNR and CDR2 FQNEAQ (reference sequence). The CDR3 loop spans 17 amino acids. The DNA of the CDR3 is TGTGCCAGCAGCCTCCGTGGGGGCCTTTTCTCTGGAAACACCATATATTTT. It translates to CASSLRGGLFSGNTIYF.

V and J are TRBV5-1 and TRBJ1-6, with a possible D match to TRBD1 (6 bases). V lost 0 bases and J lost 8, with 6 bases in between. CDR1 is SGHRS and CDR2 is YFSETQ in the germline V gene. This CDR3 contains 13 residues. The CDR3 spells CASSLDRDSPLHF. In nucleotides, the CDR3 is TGCGCCAGCAGCTTGGACAGGGATTCACCCCTCCACTTT.

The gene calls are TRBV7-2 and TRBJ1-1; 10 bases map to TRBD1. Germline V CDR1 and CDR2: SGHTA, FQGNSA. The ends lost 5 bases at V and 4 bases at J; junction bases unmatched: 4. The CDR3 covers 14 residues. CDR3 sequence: CASSPDRGATEAFF. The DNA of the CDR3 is TGTGCCAGCAGCCCGGACAGGGGGGCCACTGAAGCTTTCTTT.

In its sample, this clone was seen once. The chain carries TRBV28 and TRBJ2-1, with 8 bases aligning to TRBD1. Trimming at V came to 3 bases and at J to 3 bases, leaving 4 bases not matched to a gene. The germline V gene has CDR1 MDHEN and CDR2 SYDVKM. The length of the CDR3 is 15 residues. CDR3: CASSLRDRHYNEQFF. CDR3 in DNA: TGTGCCAGCAGTTTGCGGGACAGGCACTACAATGAGCAGTTCTTC.

The CDR3 region has the DNA TGCGCCAGCAGCCGCCAAACAGATACGCAGTATTTT. It codes for CASSRQTDTQYF. The chain has TRBV5-1 and TRBJ2-3; no firm D call. Germline V gene sequence: CDR1 SGHRS, CDR2 YFSETQ. The V gene lost 4 bases and the J gene lost 3 bases, with 6 bases spanning the gap. This CDR3 has 12 residues.

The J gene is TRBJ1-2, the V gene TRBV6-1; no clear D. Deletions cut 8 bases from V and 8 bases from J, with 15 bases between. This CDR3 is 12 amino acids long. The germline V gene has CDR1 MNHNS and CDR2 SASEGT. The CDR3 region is CASYQIPVGYTF. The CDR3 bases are TGTGCCAGCTACCAGATCCCGGTAGGCTACACCTTC.

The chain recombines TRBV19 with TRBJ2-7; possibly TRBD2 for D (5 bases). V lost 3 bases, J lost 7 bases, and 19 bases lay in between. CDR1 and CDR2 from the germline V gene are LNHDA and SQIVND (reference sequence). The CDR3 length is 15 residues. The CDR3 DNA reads TGTGCCAGTAGTATCCGCCCGGGAACCACGGGAGAGCAGTACTTC. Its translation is CASSIRPGTTGEQYF.